This T cell receptor beta chain derives from a study of T cell responses to AZD1222 COVID-19 vaccine. Study-level points and caveats: Among the donors, most were white British and more were female, and clonal diversity was possibly underestimated.

TCRdb's copy holds only in-frame clones and misses some; the assay was immunoSEQ multiplex PCR. The profile covers over 65,000 clones, with roughly nine tenths appearing a single time and less than 6% taken by the ten largest. A word on this clone: What it recognizes is unknown.

Germline CDR1 SGHDN, CDR2 FVKESK. V shed 5 bases and J 10 bases; nucleotides not matched to a gene: 6. The CDR3 length is 14 residues. This sequence was found in an adult who received the AZD1222 COVID-19 vaccine. The source material was peripheral blood, sampled 28 days after the second AZD1222 dose. The V call is TRBV14, the J call TRBJ1-6, with TRBD1 identical over 9 bases. CDR3 DNA sequence: TGTGCCAGCAGCTTACCGGGACAGGGCTCACCCCTCCACTTT. It specifies CASSLPGQGSPLHF.